The 25 T cell receptor beta chains below all came from one sample that was sequenced in a study of blood T cell repertoires in COVID-19. Sequencing was performed with immunoSEQ multiplex PCR; in TCRdb, only in-frame clones are kept and a portion is missing. The sample contains 150,000 to 200,000 clones, about 88% of which appear only once. Sequencing was done on a sample of peripheral blood. The receptors here all came from a man younger than 30 with acute or convalescent COVID-19.

The chain employs TRBV6-6 and TRBJ1-1; TRBD1 agrees at 8 bases. The CDR3 extends over 14 amino acids. CDR1 and CDR2 from the germline V gene are MNHNY and SVGAGI (reference sequence). The V and J ends lost 5 bases and 1 base, in that order; junction bases with no gene match: 3. CDR3 residues: CASSQGQGNTEAFF. Written as DNA, the CDR3 is TGTGCCAGCAGTCAAGGACAGGGGAACACTGAAGCTTTCTTT.

This clone was recorded only once. The chain couples TRBV19 to TRBJ1-1; 8 positions match TRBD1. The CDR3 consists of 14 residues. With V trimmed by 5 bases and J by 1 base, 3 bases remained unmatched. Looked up from germline, CDR1 is LNHDA and CDR2 is SQIVND (reference sequence). CDR3 sequence reads: CASSGTGWNTEAFF. The DNA for the CDR3 is TGTGCCAGTAGTGGGACAGGCTGGAACACTGAAGCTTTCTTT.

The count of this clone is one. J is TRBJ1-5 and V is TRBV18; 8 positions agree with TRBD1. This CDR3 contains 14 residues. J was trimmed by 3 bases and V by 5 bases; bases with no gene match: 3. The germline V gene encodes CDR1 KGHSH and CDR2 LQKENI. This CDR3 is CASSTGGYNQPQHF. The CDR3 DNA follows: TGTGCCAGCTCAACAGGGGGATACAATCAGCCCCAGCATTTT.

This clone was detected only once. This chain links TRBV4-1 with TRBJ2-1, with D perhaps TRBD1 (5 bases). The V end lost 1 base, the J end lost 0 bases, and 13 bases lay between the germline ends. The CDR3 runs 17 residues. Germline CDR1 and CDR2: MGHRA and YSYEKL. The CDR3 DNA reads TGCGCCAGCAGCCAAGGCAGGGCGCTGAGCTCCTACAATGAGCAGTTCTTC. Translating it yields CASSQGRALSSYNEQFF.

The chain uses TRBV6-5 and TRBJ1-1, with 7 bases aligning to TRBD1. Trimming cost V 7 bases and J 0 bases; bases outside gene matches: 5. CDR3 length: 14 residues. Looked up from germline, CDR1 is MNHEY and CDR2 is SVGAGI. The CDR3 region is CASTRGTVNTEAFF. The DNA for the CDR3 is TGTGCCAGCACTAGGGGGACAGTGAACACTGAAGCTTTCTTT.

V usage is TRBV15 and J usage is TRBJ1-6; 9 bases fit TRBD1. V trimming: 3 bases; J trimming: 7 bases; junction bases outside the gene matches: 1. Germline-derived CDR1 and CDR2 are LNHNV and YYDKDF (reference sequence). The length of the CDR3 is 14 residues. The CDR3 DNA is TGTGCCACCAGCAGGGACAGGGGAAATTCACCCCTCCACTTT. Its protein is CATSRDRGNSPLHF. The full variable domain, rest sourced from reference TRBV15 and TRBJ1-6, is DAMVIQNPRYQVTQFGKPVTLSCSQTLNHNVMYWYQQKSSQAPKLLFHYYDKDFNNEADTPDNFQSRRPNTSFCFLDIRSPGLGDTAMYLCATSRDRGNSPLHFGNGTRLTVT.

The chain combines TRBV30 with TRBJ1-2; unclear D gene. Between the trimmed V and J ends, which lost 1 base and 4 bases, there was a span of 10 bases. Germline V gene data show CDR1 as GTSNPN and CDR2 as SVGIG (reference sequence). This CDR3 comprises 13 residues. The CDR3: CAWSESGGYGYTF. The CDR3 DNA follows: TGTGCCTGGAGTGAGTCGGGAGGCTATGGCTACACCTTC.

This clone was observed once. The chain uses TRBV18 and TRBJ2-5, with D possibly TRBD1 on 5 matching bases. This CDR3 has 14 residues. Germline loops: CDR1 KGHSH, CDR2 LQKENI. V lost 1 base, J lost 1 base, and 7 bases lay in between. In DNA form, the CDR3 reads TGTGCCAGCTCACCACGACAGACCCAAGAGACCCAGTACTTC. Its translation is CASSPRQTQETQYF.

The chain couples TRBV4-1 to TRBJ2-1, with D hard to call. Germline V lookup: CDR1 MGHRA, CDR2 YSYEKL. Trimming removed 0 bases at V and 12 bases at J, with 9 bases between. The CDR3 runs to 12 residues. The CDR3 DNA sequence: TGCGCCAGCAGCCAAGATGAGAGGTTGCAGTTCTTC. This codes for CASSQDERLQFF.

The rearrangement joins TRBV2 to TRBJ1-6; no firm D call. This CDR3 spans 15 amino acids. V was pared by 3 bases and J by 5 bases, with 11 bases between. Per germline, CDR1 SNHLY and CDR2 FYNNEI. In DNA, the CDR3 is TGTGCCAGCAGTGACGGTCGGGGAGATAATTCACCCCTCCACTTT. Translated, it gives CASSDGRGDNSPLHF. Together with reference TRBV2 and TRBJ1-6, the CDR3 gives the full variable domain: EPEVTQTPSHQVTQMGQEVILRCVPISNHLYFYWYRQILGQKVEFLVSFYNNEISEKSEIFDDQFSVERPDGSNFTLKIRSTKLEDSAMYFCASSDGRGDNSPLHFGNGTRLTVT.

The table lists this clone with a few counts. V usage is TRBV5-1 and J usage is TRBJ1-1; D unresolved. The ends were cut back, 1 base at V and 1 base at J, with 8 bases in the middle. Germline V lookup: CDR1 SGHRS, CDR2 YFSETQ. The CDR3 runs 14 residues. The CDR3: CASSLSGENTEAFF. DNA of the CDR3: TGCGCCAGCAGCTTGAGCGGGGAGAACACTGAAGCTTTCTTT.

This clone was seen only once. The gene calls are TRBV12-3 or TRBV12-4 and TRBJ1-2; 7 nucleotides agree with TRBD1. The V segment lost 7 bases and the J segment 7 bases; nucleotides outside the gene matches: 9. This CDR3 spans 13 amino acids. CDR3 residues: CASTSTGDSGYTF. DNA for the CDR3: TGTGCCAGCACCTCTACAGGGGATTCTGGCTACACCTTC.

The chain carries TRBV30 and TRBJ2-7; 7 bases match TRBD2. CDR1 and CDR2 from the germline V gene are GTSNPN and SVGIG (reference sequence). V gave up 3 bases and J gave up 3 bases; unmatched junction bases: 2. The CDR3 is 12 residues long. This CDR3 is CAWSPGGYEQYF. As DNA, the CDR3 is TGTGCCTGGAGCCCGGGGGGCTACGAGCAGTACTTC.

V gene TRBV3-1 (or the pseudogene TRBV3-2) combines with J gene TRBJ2-1; D possibly corresponds to TRBD2 (6 bases). The germline V gene encodes CDR1 LGHDT and CDR2 YNNKEL (reference sequence). This CDR3 has 17 amino acids. The V end lost 1 base, the J end lost 2 bases, and 15 bases lay between the germline ends. The CDR3 spells CASSQVGRLTTYNEQFF. The CDR3 coding sequence is TGTGCCAGCAGCCAAGTAGGGAGGCTTACCACCTACAATGAGCAGTTCTTC.

The chain carries TRBV29-1 and TRBJ2-7, with D possibly TRBD2 on 6 matching bases. Germline-derived CDR1 and CDR2 are SQVTM and ANQGSEA. The V end lost 7 bases, the J end lost 6 bases, and 19 bases lay between the germline ends. The CDR3 contains 13 residues. The CDR3 DNA reads TGCAGCGCCACCGGGGGTTCCCTCTCCGAGCAGTACTTC. It translates to CSATGGSLSEQYF.

V and J are TRBV28 and TRBJ2-5; possibly TRBD1 for D (5 bases). Trimming took 3 bases from V and 2 from J, leaving 28 bases between them. Germline lookup yields CDR1 MDHEN and CDR2 SYDVKM. CDR3 length: 20 amino acids. The DNA for the CDR3 is TGTGCCAGCAGTTTGGTCCCTGGCGGTTTAGAGACAGAGTGGCAAGAGACCCAGTACTTC. Translated: CASSLVPGGLETEWQETQYF.

The CDR3 DNA follows: TGTGCCAGCACCCAGGGACTAGCGGGATCCTACGAGCAGTACTTC. Residues: CASTQGLAGSYEQYF. V and J are TRBV7-2 and TRBJ2-7; TRBD2 aligns across 13 bases. The trim removed 7 bases at V and 1 base at J, leaving 4 bases unmatched. Per germline, CDR1 SGHTA and CDR2 FQGNSA. This CDR3 region has 15 residues.

This sequence joins TRBV6-5 and TRBJ2-1; D unresolved. Looked up from germline, CDR1 is MNHEY and CDR2 is SVGAGI. The V end lost 0 bases, the J end lost 6 bases, and 6 bases lay between the germline ends. The CDR3 has 13 amino acids. The CDR3 region has the DNA TGTGCCAGCAGTTACTCTACGGGCAATGAGCAGTTCTTC. Translating it yields CASSYSTGNEQFF.

CDR3: CASSFMGGTEAFF. For the CDR3, the DNA is TGTGCCAGCAGTTTTATGGGAGGCACTGAAGCTTTCTTT. The chain carries TRBV28 and TRBJ1-1; D is unclear. Trimming stripped 3 bases from V and 4 bases from J, with 9 bases between. CDR3 length: 13 residues. The germline V gene encodes CDR1 MDHEN and CDR2 SYDVKM. Supplemented by reference TRBV28 and TRBJ1-1, the full variable domain reads DVKVTQSSRYLVKRTGEKVFLECVQDMDHENMFWYRQDPGLGLRLIYFSYDVKMKEKGDIPEGYSVSREKKERFSLILESASTNQTSMYLCASSFMGGTEAFFGQGTRLTVV.

The rearrangement joins TRBV11-3 to TRBJ2-7; weak D call: TRBD1 (6 bases). The length of the CDR3 is 14 residues. Germline CDR1 SGHNT, CDR2 YENEEA. Trimming took 5 bases from V and 3 from J, leaving 14 bases between them. The CDR3 DNA is TGTGCCAGCAGCCCAACGGGACATAGCTACGAGCAGTACTTC. Protein: CASSPTGHSYEQYF.

The genes are TRBV28 and TRBJ1-2; D unclear. This CDR3 has 14 amino acids. V lost 6 bases and J 0 bases, leaving 11 bases between the germline ends. Germline assignment: CDR1 MDHEN and CDR2 SYDVKM. CDR3 sequence reads: CASSLGSTNYGYTF. In DNA, the CDR3 is TGTGCCAGCAGCCTCGGTTCAACTAACTATGGCTACACCTTC.

The CDR3 is CASSLSRGVGGYTF. The CDR3 coding sequence is TGTGCCAGCAGTTTATCCAGGGGCGTCGGTGGCTACACCTTC. V usage is TRBV27 and J usage is TRBJ1-2; D possibly corresponds to TRBD1 (6 bases). This CDR3 is built from 14 residues. Germline lookup yields CDR1 MNHEY and CDR2 SMNVEV (reference sequence). V lost 0 bases, J lost 7 bases, and 12 bases lay in between.

V usage is TRBV5-1 and J usage is TRBJ1-4; 11 positions match TRBD1. The V segment lost 4 bases and the J segment 7 bases; nucleotides outside the gene matches: 12. Germline assignment: CDR1 SGHRS and CDR2 YFSETQ. The CDR3 sequence is 17 residues long. The CDR3 region has the DNA TGCGCCAGCAGCCCGGACAGGGGGCCCGGATTAGGTGAAAAACTGTTTTTT. Translation gives CASSPDRGPGLGEKLFF.

J is TRBJ2-2 and V is TRBV5-1; perhaps TRBD1 as D (5 bases). Germline values: CDR1 SGHRS, CDR2 YFSETQ. V was clipped by 0 bases and J by 7 bases, with 10 bases between them. This CDR3 is built from 14 residues. The CDR3 here is CASSLAGIDGELFF. The CDR3, as DNA: TGCGCCAGCAGCTTGGCAGGGATTGACGGGGAGCTGTTTTTT.

V gene TRBV21-1 combines with J gene TRBJ2-5; TRBD1 is taken as the D call from the table, unchecked against the DNA. TRBV21-1 is a pseudogene. The CDR3 consists of 17 residues. The CDR3 here is CASSKVDRVWYQETQYF. CDR3 sequence (DNA): TGTGCCAGCAGCAAGGTCGACAGGGTTTGGTACCAAGAGACCCAGTACTTC.